Presented here are 7 T cell receptor beta chains from one specimen sequenced in a study of T cell repertoires in cytomegalovirus infection. In TCRdb, the reads were re-called with MiXCR into one record per CDR3 protein. Here the sample spans some 250,000 distinct CDR3 sequences, approximately 10% being singletons. Material: PBMCs. The receptors stem from a human donor in good health (CMV status not recorded). Some clones in this sample may be carry-over from other donors' samples.

This clonotype has a count of ten or more. The chain carries TRBV7-8 and TRBJ2-6; D gene uncertain. This CDR3 has 16 residues. The ends were cut back, 3 bases at V and 1 base at J, with 10 bases in the middle. The germline V gene encodes CDR1 SGHVS and CDR2 FQNEAQ. CDR3 sequence reads: CASSFRHGSGANVLTF. The CDR3 DNA reads TGTGCCAGCAGCTTCCGTCACGGTTCTGGGGCCAACGTCCTGACTTTC.

As to this clonotype: Possible read error: a much larger clone is one base away. The J gene is TRBJ1-4, the V gene TRBV7-2; tentatively, D is TRBD1 (6 bases). CDR1 SGHTA and CDR2 FQGNSA come from the germline V gene. The V gene lost 4 bases and the J gene lost 10 bases, with 16 bases spanning the gap. The CDR3 length is 14 residues. The CDR3 DNA reads TGTGCCAGCAGCTCACAGGGACTGGGCGGAAAACTGTTTTTT. It yields the protein CASSSQGLGGKLFF.

This clonotype was seen a few times. The chain recombines TRBV5-6 with TRBJ2-3; the match to TRBD2 covers 9 bases. Germline CDR1 is SGHDT and CDR2 is YYEEEE. This CDR3 region has 15 residues. After removal of 2 bases from V and 2 bases from J, the junction contained 3 bases not matched to a gene. This chain's CDR3 is CASSFASGVTDTQYF. For the CDR3, the DNA is TGTGCCAGCAGCTTCGCTAGCGGGGTCACAGATACGCAGTATTTT.

The chain has TRBV7-2 and TRBJ2-7; D call uncertain. Germline assignment: CDR1 SGHTA and CDR2 FQGNSA. The V end was cut by 1 base, the J end by 3 bases, with 10 bases between. The CDR3 has 14 residues. The CDR3 DNA is TGTGCCAGCAGCTTAGGACGGTCCGGCTACGAGCAGTACTTC. This translates into CASSLGRSGYEQYF.

This clonotype was detected ten times or more. This chain uses TRBV29-1 with TRBJ2-1, with D unclear. CDR3 length equals 13 residues. The germline CDR1 and CDR2 sequences are SQVTM and ANQGSEA. Trimming pared 6 bases from V and 6 bases from J, leaving 15 bases between. The CDR3 reads CSVPGWSTNEQFF. In DNA, the CDR3 is TGCAGCGTCCCCGGATGGAGCACCAATGAGCAGTTCTTC.

This clonotype has ten or more counts. This chain joins TRBV28 and TRBJ2-4; D remains ambiguous. The length of the CDR3 is 13 residues. Per germline, CDR1 MDHEN and CDR2 SYDVKM. Trimming cost V 6 bases and J 0 bases, with 6 bases left between them. CDR3 region: CASRKGAKNIQYF. The CDR3 DNA reads TGTGCCAGCAGGAAGGGAGCCAAAAACATTCAGTACTTC.

This chain uses TRBV29-1 with TRBJ2-7, with D maybe TRBD2 (6 bases). V was cut by 7 bases and J by 1 base, with 8 bases left in between. The CDR3 covers 11 residues. Looked up from germline, CDR1 is SQVTM and CDR2 is ANQGSEA. CDR3: CSAGTSYEQYF. CDR3 coding DNA: TGCAGCGCCGGGACTTCCTACGAGCAGTACTTC.